Presented here are 12 T cell receptor beta chains from one specimen sequenced in a study of CD8 T cells in ankylosing spondylitis (dated by TCRdb to about 2017). General study outcomes and caveats: Blood from ankylosing spondylitis patients appeared to be characterized by a TCR beta motif composed of 7 to 9 highly homologous amino acid variants.

Their recognized antigens are unknown. Preparation of the library involved 5' RACE. The sequencer was an Illumina HiSeq 2500. In-frame beta chains were kept once TCRdb had trimmed the public reads at Q25 with fastp and called clones with MiXCR. Rows are unified per CDR3 protein, each entry keeping the most common DNA and genes. This sample comprises around 430,000 distinct CDR3 sequences, roughly 15% of them detected only once. The ten biggest clones cover 0.85% to 1.3% of the sample. Sequencing was done on a sample of blood, either unsorted or a sorted T cell fraction (not recorded which). These receptors all come from a male donor with ankylosing spondylitis.

This clonotype occurred many times. The chain uses TRBV9 and TRBJ2-4; 9 bases agree with TRBD1. V gave up 2 bases and J gave up 7 bases; unmatched junction bases: 1. In germline, CDR1 is SGDLS, CDR2 YYNGEE. The CDR3 sequence is 13 residues long. The CDR3 sequence is CASSVDRGNIQYF. In DNA, the CDR3 is TGTGCCAGCAGCGTGGACAGGGGCAACATTCAGTACTTC.

The V gene is TRBV2, the J gene TRBJ1-4, with D possibly being TRBD1 (5 bases). CDR3 size: 14 residues. Germline-derived CDR1 and CDR2 are SNHLY and FYNNEI. V lost 4 bases and J lost 11, with 17 bases in between. The CDR3 nucleotides are TGTGCCAGCAGTGCCCGGGACCGCCTTGGGAAACTGTTTTTT. Translation: CASSARDRLGKLFF. Together with reference TRBV2 and TRBJ1-4, the CDR3 gives the full variable domain: EPEVTQTPSHQVTQMGQEVILRCVPISNHLYFYWYRQILGQKVEFLVSFYNNEISEKSEIFDDQFSVERPDGSNFTLKIRSTKLEDSAMYFCASSARDRLGKLFFGSGTQLSVL.

This rearrangement joins TRBV9 to TRBJ1-1; D unresolved. In germline, CDR1 is SGDLS, CDR2 YYNGEE. V was trimmed by 4 bases and J by 4 bases, leaving 11 bases between them. This CDR3 has 13 residues. CDR3 loop: CASSLASGTEAFF. CDR3 bases: TGTGCCAGCAGCCTAGCGAGCGGCACTGAAGCTTTCTTT.

The sample holds many counts of this clonotype. The chain links TRBV6-5 to TRBJ1-2, with D unresolved. Germline CDR1 reads MNHEY; CDR2 reads SVGAGI. CDR3 length: 14 amino acids. V lost 0 bases and J 2 bases, leaving 7 bases between the germline ends. CDR3: CASSYSARNYGYTF. The CDR3 region has the DNA TGTGCCAGCAGTTACTCGGCCAGAAACTATGGCTACACCTTC.

CDR3 in DNA: TGTGCCATCAGTGAAGTGGGGGGCACCGGGGAGCTGTTTTTT. Protein product: CAISEVGGTGELFF. The J gene is TRBJ2-2, the V gene TRBV10-3, with D tentatively TRBD2 (6 bases). V was cut by 3 bases and J by 4 bases, with 9 bases left in between. The germline V gene has CDR1 ENHRY and CDR2 SYGVKD. CDR3 size: 14 residues.

This chain uses TRBV4-1 with TRBJ2-3; TRBD2 matches at 10 bases. The CDR3 is 16 residues long. CDR1 and CDR2 (germline): MGHRA, YSYEKL. The V segment lost 1 base and the J segment 6 bases; nucleotides outside the gene matches: 7. The CDR3 spells CASSQVRSGGADTQYF. DNA of the CDR3: TGCGCCAGCAGCCAAGTCCGCAGCGGGGGGGCCGATACGCAGTATTTT.

The sample holds a few counts of this clonotype. The J gene is TRBJ2-2, the V gene TRBV5-1; D call uncertain. Germline V gene sequence: CDR1 SGHRS, CDR2 YFSETQ. Trimming removed 4 bases at V and 0 bases at J, with 10 bases between. The CDR3 runs 15 residues. CDR3 residues: CASSPGISNTGELFF. DNA for the CDR3: TGCGCCAGCAGCCCGGGCATTTCGAACACCGGGGAGCTGTTTTTT.

The chain combines TRBV2 with TRBJ1-2; 9 bases match TRBD1. This CDR3 region has 16 residues. The ends lost 7 bases at V and 0 bases at J; junction bases unmatched: 9. CDR1 and CDR2 (germline): SNHLY, FYNNEI. This CDR3 reads CASTLDRGLANYGYTF. The CDR3 nucleotides are TGTGCCAGCACCTTGGACAGGGGACTGGCTAACTATGGCTACACCTTC.

Turning to this clonotype: Its ends do not fully match the called genes, so a read error is possible. The chain uses TRBV30 and TRBJ1-1; D is perhaps TRBD1 (6 bases). From germline, CDR1 is GTSNPN and CDR2 SVGIG (reference sequence). The CDR3 extends over 12 amino acids. CDR3 nucleotide sequence: TGTGCCCGGAGTACTGATGGGGGGGCGGCTTTCTTT. Protein: CARSTDGGAAFF.

This clonotype was observed at least ten times. The chain is built from TRBV24-1 and TRBJ2-1; D unclear. CDR1 and CDR2 from the germline V gene are KGHDR and SFDVKD. Trimming removed 2 bases at V and 10 bases at J, with 8 bases between. The CDR3 is made up of 12 amino acids. The CDR3 here is CATSDSSPEQFF. In nucleotides, the CDR3 is TGTGCCACCAGTGATTCATCACCGGAGCAGTTCTTC.

In its sample, this clonotype was seen a few times. This chain links TRBV3-1 with TRBJ2-3; no definite D call. This CDR3 has 15 amino acids. Germline V gene data show CDR1 as LGHDT and CDR2 as YNNKEL (reference sequence). V was clipped by 4 bases and J by 0 bases, with 11 bases between them. The DNA for the CDR3 is TGTGCCAGCAGCCGGACGTCTTCAAGCACAGATACGCAGTATTTT. It yields the protein CASSRTSSSTDTQYF.

The gene calls are TRBV20-1 and TRBJ2-2, with a possible D match to TRBD1 (6 bases). Trimming removed 2 bases at V and 1 base at J, with 8 bases between. The CDR3 loop spans 14 amino acids. Germline V gene sequence: CDR1 DFQATT, CDR2 SNEGSKA (reference sequence). CDR3 DNA: TGCAGTGCTAGACCGGGACAGAACACCGGGGAGCTGTTTTTT. Its translation is CSARPGQNTGELFF.